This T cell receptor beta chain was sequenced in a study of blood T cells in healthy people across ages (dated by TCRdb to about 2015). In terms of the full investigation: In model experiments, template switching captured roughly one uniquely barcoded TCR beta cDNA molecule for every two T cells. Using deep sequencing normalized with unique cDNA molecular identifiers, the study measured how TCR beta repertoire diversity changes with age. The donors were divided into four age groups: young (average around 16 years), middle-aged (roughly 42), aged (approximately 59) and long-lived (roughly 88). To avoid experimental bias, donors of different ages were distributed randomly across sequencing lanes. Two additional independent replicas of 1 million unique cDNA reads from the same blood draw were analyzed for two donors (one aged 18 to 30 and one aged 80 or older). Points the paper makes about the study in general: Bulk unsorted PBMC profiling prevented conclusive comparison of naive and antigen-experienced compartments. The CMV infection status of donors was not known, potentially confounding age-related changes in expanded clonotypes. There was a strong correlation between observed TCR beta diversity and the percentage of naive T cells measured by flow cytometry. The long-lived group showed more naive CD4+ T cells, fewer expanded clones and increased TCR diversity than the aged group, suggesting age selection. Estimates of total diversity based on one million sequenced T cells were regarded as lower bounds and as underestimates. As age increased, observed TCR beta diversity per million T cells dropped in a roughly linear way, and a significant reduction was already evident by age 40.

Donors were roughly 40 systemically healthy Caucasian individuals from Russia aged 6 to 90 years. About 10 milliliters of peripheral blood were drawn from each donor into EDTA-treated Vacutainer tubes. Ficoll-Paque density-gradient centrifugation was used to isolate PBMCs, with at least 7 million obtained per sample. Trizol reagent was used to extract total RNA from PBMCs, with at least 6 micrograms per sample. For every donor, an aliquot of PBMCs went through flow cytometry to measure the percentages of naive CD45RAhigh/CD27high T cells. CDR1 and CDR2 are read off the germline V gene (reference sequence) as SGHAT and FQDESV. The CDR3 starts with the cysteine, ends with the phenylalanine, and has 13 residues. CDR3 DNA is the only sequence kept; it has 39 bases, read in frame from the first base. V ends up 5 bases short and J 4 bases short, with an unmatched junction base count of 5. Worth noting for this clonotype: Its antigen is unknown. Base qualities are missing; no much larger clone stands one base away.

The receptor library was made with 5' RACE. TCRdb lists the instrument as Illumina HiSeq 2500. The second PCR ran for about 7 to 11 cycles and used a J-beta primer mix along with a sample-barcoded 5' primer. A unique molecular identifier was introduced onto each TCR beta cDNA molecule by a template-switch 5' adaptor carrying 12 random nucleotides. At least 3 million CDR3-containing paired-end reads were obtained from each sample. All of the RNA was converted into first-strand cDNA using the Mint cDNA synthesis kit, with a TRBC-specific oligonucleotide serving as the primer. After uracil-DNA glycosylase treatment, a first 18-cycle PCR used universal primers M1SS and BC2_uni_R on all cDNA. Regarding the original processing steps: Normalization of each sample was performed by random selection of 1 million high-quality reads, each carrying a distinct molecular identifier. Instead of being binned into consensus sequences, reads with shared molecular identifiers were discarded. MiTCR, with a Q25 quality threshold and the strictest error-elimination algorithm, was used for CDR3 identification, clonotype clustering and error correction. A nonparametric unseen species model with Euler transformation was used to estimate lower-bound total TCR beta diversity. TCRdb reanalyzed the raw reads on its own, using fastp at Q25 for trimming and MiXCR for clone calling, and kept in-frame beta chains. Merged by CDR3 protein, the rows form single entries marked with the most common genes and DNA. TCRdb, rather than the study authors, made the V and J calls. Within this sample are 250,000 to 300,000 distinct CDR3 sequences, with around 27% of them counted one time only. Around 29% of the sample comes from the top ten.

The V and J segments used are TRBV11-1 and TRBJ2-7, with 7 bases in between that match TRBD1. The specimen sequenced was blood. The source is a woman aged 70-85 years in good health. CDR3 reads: CASSADREYEQYF. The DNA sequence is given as TGTGCCAGCAGCGCTGACAGGGAGTACGAGCAGTACTTC.